The following is a TCR beta chain sequence with its context. Repertoires were generated with immunoSEQ multiplex PCR, while TCRdb's copy carries only in-frame clones and drops some. Here the sample spans some 50,000 clones, around 84% being singletons. The CDR3 runs to 18 residues. V lost 1 base and J 0 bases, leaving 18 bases between the germline ends. Germline V lookup: CDR1 MNHEY, CDR2 SMNVEV (reference sequence). This entry is derived from a study of blood T cell repertoires in COVID-19. For the study at large: Acute and convalescent COVID-19 samples came from the United States, Italy and Spain. Sources were T cells, B-cell-depleted T cells, or PBMCs; the material itself was cDNA or gDNA.

The sample consisted of peripheral blood. The V call is TRBV27, the J call TRBJ2-5, with D possibly matching TRBD2 (7 bases). The clonotype comes from a man in his fifties with acute or convalescent COVID-19. DNA for the CDR3: TGTGCCAGCAGTTTATACTACCTAGGCGGGGGCCACCAAGAGACCCAGTACTTC. It is translated as CASSLYYLGGGHQETQYF.